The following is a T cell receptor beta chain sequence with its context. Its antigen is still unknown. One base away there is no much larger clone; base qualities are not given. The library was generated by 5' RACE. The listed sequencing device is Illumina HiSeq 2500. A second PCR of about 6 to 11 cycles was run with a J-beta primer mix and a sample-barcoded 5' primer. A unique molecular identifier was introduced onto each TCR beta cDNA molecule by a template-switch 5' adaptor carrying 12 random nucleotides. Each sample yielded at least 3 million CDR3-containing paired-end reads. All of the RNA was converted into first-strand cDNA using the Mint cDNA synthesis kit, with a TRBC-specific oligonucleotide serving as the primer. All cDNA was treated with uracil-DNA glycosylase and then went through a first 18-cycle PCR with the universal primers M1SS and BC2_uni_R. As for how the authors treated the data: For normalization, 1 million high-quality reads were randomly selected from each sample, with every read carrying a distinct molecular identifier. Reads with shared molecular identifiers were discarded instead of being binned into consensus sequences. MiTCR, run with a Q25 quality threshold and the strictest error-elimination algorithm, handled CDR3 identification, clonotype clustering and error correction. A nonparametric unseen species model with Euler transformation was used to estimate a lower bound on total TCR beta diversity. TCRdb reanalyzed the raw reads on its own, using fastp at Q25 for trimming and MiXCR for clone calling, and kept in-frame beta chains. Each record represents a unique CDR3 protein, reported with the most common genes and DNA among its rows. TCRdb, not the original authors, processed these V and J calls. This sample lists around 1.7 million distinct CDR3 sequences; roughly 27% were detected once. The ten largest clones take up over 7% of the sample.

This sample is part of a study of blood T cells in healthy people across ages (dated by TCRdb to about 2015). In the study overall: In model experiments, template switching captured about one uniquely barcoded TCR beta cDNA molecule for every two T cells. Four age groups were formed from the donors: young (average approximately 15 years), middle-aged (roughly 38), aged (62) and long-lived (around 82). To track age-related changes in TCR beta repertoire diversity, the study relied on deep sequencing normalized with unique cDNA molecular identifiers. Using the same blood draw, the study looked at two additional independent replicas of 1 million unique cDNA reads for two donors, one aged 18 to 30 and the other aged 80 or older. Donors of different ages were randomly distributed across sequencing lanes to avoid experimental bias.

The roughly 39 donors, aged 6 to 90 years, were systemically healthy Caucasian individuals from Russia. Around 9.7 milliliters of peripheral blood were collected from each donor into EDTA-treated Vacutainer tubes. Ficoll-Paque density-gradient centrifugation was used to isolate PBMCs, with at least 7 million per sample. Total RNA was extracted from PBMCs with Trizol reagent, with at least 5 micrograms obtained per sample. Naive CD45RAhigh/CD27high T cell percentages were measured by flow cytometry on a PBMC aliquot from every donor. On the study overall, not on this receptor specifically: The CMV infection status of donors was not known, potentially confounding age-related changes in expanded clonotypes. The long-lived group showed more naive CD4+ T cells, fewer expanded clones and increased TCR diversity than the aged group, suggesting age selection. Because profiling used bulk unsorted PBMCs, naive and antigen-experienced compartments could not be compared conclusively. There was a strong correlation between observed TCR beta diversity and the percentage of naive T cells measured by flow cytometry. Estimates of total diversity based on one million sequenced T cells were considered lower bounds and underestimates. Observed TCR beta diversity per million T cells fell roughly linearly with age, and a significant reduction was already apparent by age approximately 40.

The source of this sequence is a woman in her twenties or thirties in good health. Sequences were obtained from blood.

The CDR3 protein: CSVAGGGLGQPQHF. The bases read TGCAGCGTTGCGGGGGGCGGCCTGGGTCAGCCCCAGCATTTT. This chain is built from TRBV29-1 and TRBJ1-5; TRBD1 might be the D gene, on 6 matching bases. Via the germline V gene, CDR1 is SQVTM and CDR2 ANQGSEA. V sheds 4 bases and J sheds 6 bases, leaving 16 bases between their ends. The CDR3, from cysteine to phenylalanine, totals 14 residues. This entry keeps only the CDR3 DNA: 42 bases, framed from base 1. With all but the CDR3 taken from the reference TRBV29-1 and TRBJ1-5 genes, the full variable domain is: SAVISQKPSRDICQRGTSLTIQCQVDSQVTMMFWYRQQPGQSLTLIATANQGSEATYESGFVIDKFPISRPNLTFSTLTVSNMSPEDSSIYLCSVAGGGLGQPQHFGDGTRLSIL.